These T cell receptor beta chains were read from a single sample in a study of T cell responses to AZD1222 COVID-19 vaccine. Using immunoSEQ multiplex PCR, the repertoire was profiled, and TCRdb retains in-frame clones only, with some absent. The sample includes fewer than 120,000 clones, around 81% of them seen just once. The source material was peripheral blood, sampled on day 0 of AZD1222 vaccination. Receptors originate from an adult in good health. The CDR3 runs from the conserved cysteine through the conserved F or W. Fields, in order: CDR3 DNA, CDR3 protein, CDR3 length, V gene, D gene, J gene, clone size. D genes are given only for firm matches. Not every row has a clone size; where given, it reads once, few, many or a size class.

cdr3_nt: TGTGCCAGTAGTATAGAGGGCTATCAGCCCCAGCATTTT
cdr3_aa: CASSIEGYQPQHF
cdr3_length: 13
v_call: TRBV19
d_call: -
j_call: TRBJ1-5
clone_size: -

cdr3_nt: TGCGCCAGCAGCCAAGATAAGGCCTCTGGAAACACCATATATTTT
cdr3_aa: CASSQDKASGNTIYF
cdr3_length: 15
v_call: TRBV4-3
d_call: -
j_call: TRBJ1-3
clone_size: -

cdr3_nt: TGTGCCAGCAGTTTAAGGGAGCCCCAGCATTTT
cdr3_aa: CASSLREPQHF
cdr3_length: 11
v_call: TRBV28
d_call: -
j_call: TRBJ1-5
clone_size: -

cdr3_nt: TGTGCCAGCTCACCGGCGGCGGGAGTCCACAATGAGCAGTTCTTC
cdr3_aa: CASSPAAGVHNEQFF
cdr3_length: 15
v_call: TRBV18
d_call: TRBD2
j_call: TRBJ2-1
clone_size: -

cdr3_nt: TGTGCAAGTCGCTTAGTTAAAACAGGTGGTAACTATGGCTACACCTTC
cdr3_aa: CASRLVKTGGNYGYTF
cdr3_length: 16
v_call: TRBV12-2
d_call: -
j_call: TRBJ1-2
clone_size: few

cdr3_nt: TGCGCCAGCAGCCAGGGACTGGGAGACAACATTCAGTACTTC
cdr3_aa: CASSQGLGDNIQYF
cdr3_length: 14
v_call: TRBV4-3
d_call: -
j_call: TRBJ2-4
clone_size: -

cdr3_nt: TGTGCCAGCAGCGCCCAGCAGGGGGCGCGAGTCTATGGCTACACCTTC
cdr3_aa: CASSAQQGARVYGYTF
cdr3_length: 16
v_call: TRBV7-2
d_call: TRBD1
j_call: TRBJ1-2
clone_size: once

cdr3_nt: TGTGCCAGCAGTTTACAGGGGGGAAATGAAAAACTGTTTTTT
cdr3_aa: CASSLQGGNEKLFF
cdr3_length: 14
v_call: TRBV28
d_call: TRBD1
j_call: TRBJ1-4
clone_size: -

cdr3_nt: TGTGCCAGCAGTTATTGGTCACAATATAATTCACCCCTCCACTTT
cdr3_aa: CASSYWSQYNSPLHF
cdr3_length: 15
v_call: TRBV6-5
d_call: -
j_call: TRBJ1-6
clone_size: -

cdr3_nt: TGCAGTGCTAGTGGGACAGGGGGCTCCTACGAGCAGTACTTC
cdr3_aa: CSASGTGGSYEQYF
cdr3_length: 14
v_call: TRBV20-1
d_call: TRBD1
j_call: TRBJ2-7
clone_size: -